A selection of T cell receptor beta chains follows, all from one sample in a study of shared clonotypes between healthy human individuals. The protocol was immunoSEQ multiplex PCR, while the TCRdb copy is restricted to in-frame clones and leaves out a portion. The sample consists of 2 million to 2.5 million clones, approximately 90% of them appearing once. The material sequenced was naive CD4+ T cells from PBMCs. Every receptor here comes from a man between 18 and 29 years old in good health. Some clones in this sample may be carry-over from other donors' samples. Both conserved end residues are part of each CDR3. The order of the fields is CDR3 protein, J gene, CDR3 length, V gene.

CDR3aa: CASSLIGGPYNEQFF
j_gene: TRBJ2-1
len: 15
v_gene: TRBV27

CDR3aa: CASSSQWDTGELFF
j_gene: TRBJ2-2
len: 14
v_gene: TRBV9

CDR3aa: CASSPRTSGSQDTQYF
j_gene: TRBJ2-3
len: 16
v_gene: TRBV4-3

CDR3aa: CASSLILSNEQFF
j_gene: TRBJ2-1
len: 13
v_gene: TRBV7-3

CDR3aa: CASSGGLAGAGETQYF
j_gene: TRBJ2-5
len: 16
v_gene: TRBV2

CDR3aa: CASSDRVYGYTF
j_gene: TRBJ1-2
len: 12
v_gene: TRBV19

CDR3aa: CASRLPVAGDEQYF
j_gene: TRBJ2-7
len: 14
v_gene: TRBV5-1

CDR3aa: CASSQREGYTGELFF
j_gene: TRBJ2-2
len: 15
v_gene: TRBV7-8

CDR3aa: CAISEGTVQETQYF
j_gene: TRBJ2-5
len: 14
v_gene: TRBV10-3

CDR3aa: CASGQGGYGYTF
j_gene: TRBJ1-2
len: 12
v_gene: TRBV6-5

CDR3aa: CASSTGTGWSTDTQYF
j_gene: TRBJ2-3
len: 16
v_gene: TRBV5-1

CDR3aa: CASIQGDEQFF
j_gene: TRBJ2-1
len: 11
v_gene: TRBV27

CDR3aa: CASSPRVSHGYTF
j_gene: TRBJ1-2
len: 13
v_gene: TRBV11-2

CDR3aa: CASSRGANTEAFF
j_gene: TRBJ1-1
len: 13
v_gene: TRBV5-1

CDR3aa: CASSQVLAGVTFPYEQYF
j_gene: TRBJ2-7
len: 18
v_gene: TRBV14

CDR3aa: CASTWEGVQYF
j_gene: TRBJ2-4
len: 11
v_gene: TRBV28

CDR3aa: CASSLVKGAGYGYTF
j_gene: TRBJ1-2
len: 15
v_gene: TRBV7-8

CDR3aa: CASSLGQHNEQFF
j_gene: TRBJ2-1
len: 13
v_gene: TRBV7-3

CDR3aa: CAWSVLTANSPLHF
j_gene: TRBJ1-6
len: 14
v_gene: TRBV30

CDR3aa: CASSRGGSGANVLTF
j_gene: TRBJ2-6
len: 15
v_gene: TRBV6-5

CDR3aa: CASSRQGVKPDPSTDTQYF
j_gene: TRBJ2-3
len: 19
v_gene: TRBV27

CDR3aa: CASSYRAGPNEKLFF
j_gene: TRBJ1-4
len: 15
v_gene: TRBV6-5

CDR3aa: CASSSTPYSYEQYF
j_gene: TRBJ2-7
len: 14
v_gene: TRBV28

CDR3aa: CASTARQGAYEQYF
j_gene: TRBJ2-7
len: 14
v_gene: TRBV27

CDR3aa: CASSEWRSGNTIYF
j_gene: TRBJ1-3
len: 14
v_gene: TRBV2

CDR3aa: CASSVSPIGPYNEQFF
j_gene: TRBJ2-1
len: 16
v_gene: TRBV19

CDR3aa: CASSPPSYEQYF
j_gene: TRBJ2-7
len: 12
v_gene: TRBV11-2

CDR3aa: CASSLAQMAGANVLTF
j_gene: TRBJ2-6
len: 16
v_gene: TRBV7-2

CDR3aa: CASSLLAENYGYTF
j_gene: TRBJ1-2
len: 14
v_gene: TRBV5-1

CDR3aa: CSVEKGTGVGYTF
j_gene: TRBJ1-2
len: 13
v_gene: TRBV29-1

CDR3aa: CASSTLTGTNYGYTF
j_gene: TRBJ1-2
len: 15
v_gene: TRBV28

CDR3aa: CASSFLGATGNTIYF
j_gene: TRBJ1-3
len: 15
v_gene: TRBV28

CDR3aa: CASSRNAGQGSYEQYF
j_gene: TRBJ2-7
len: 16
v_gene: TRBV9

CDR3aa: CASSQGVRVNADTQYF
j_gene: TRBJ2-3
len: 16
v_gene: TRBV4-3

CDR3aa: CASRSSGVETQYF
j_gene: TRBJ2-5
len: 13
v_gene: TRBV2

CDR3aa: CASSFSGRGDTGELFF
j_gene: TRBJ2-2
len: 16
v_gene: TRBV7-8

CDR3aa: CASSLGTGTYGYTF
j_gene: TRBJ1-2
len: 14
v_gene: TRBV5-1

CDR3aa: CASSSSGQNYGYTF
j_gene: TRBJ1-2
len: 14
v_gene: TRBV6-6

CDR3aa: CASSLKLWTDETQYF
j_gene: TRBJ2-5
len: 15
v_gene: TRBV6-6

CDR3aa: CASRYTQGMNTEAFF
j_gene: TRBJ1-1
len: 15
v_gene: TRBV28